This T cell receptor beta chain came from a study of shared T cell receptors in the human thymus. The V gene lost 5 bases and the J gene lost 11 bases, with 15 bases spanning the gap. The CDR3 has 12 residues. Germline values: CDR1 MNHNS, CDR2 SASEGT. Some clones are missing from TCRdb's copy, which holds only in-frame ones; the method was immunoSEQ multiplex PCR. The sample records 700,000 to 750,000 clones, roughly 88% being singletons. This sample was also put to use in a study of human thymus T cells. From that paper: Those donating were healthy Finnish infants in corrective surgery for congenital heart defects. Resections that were taken during corrective heart surgery supplied the thymus tissue. Related studies found that unrelated individuals share highly overlapping thymic repertoires.

Source material: thymocytes. This TCR came from a girl in the first two years of life with a congenital heart defect. V usage is TRBV6-1 and J usage is TRBJ1-1; no clear D gene. The CDR3 loop reads CASSPGGYEAFF. Here the CDR3 DNA reads TGTGCCAGCAGTCCGGGCGGGTATGAGGCTTTCTTT.